The 5 T cell receptor beta chains presented below share a single source sample, sequenced in a study of regulatory T cells in long-lasting Graves disease. Through Arm-PCR of CDR3 regions and iRepertoire HTBI primers, TCR beta libraries were built. MiXCR, run by TCRdb on the multiplex PCR reads, gives a single entry per CDR3 protein. The table includes a few hundred thousand distinct CDR3 sequences, about 20% detected once. The time point: persistent/refractory GD, antithyroid drugs over 5 years with positive TRAb. Extracted PBMC RNA gave rise to the TCR library. The sample here was peripheral blood mononuclear cells (PBMCs), taken when the disease was refractory, from a patient treated with antithyroid drugs. The receptor set was obtained from a female donor with Graves disease.

The CDR3 reads CASTRSSDVTGELFF. CDR3 nucleotide sequence: TGTGCCAGCACCCGGAGTAGCGATGTAACCGGGGAGCTGTTTTTT. The rearrangement joins TRBV7-2 to TRBJ2-2; maybe TRBD2 (5 bases). Germline V gene sequence: CDR1 SGHTA, CDR2 FQGNSA. Trimming left V 7 bases short and J 5 bases short, with 17 bases between. The CDR3 runs to 15 residues.

The genes are TRBV6-1 and TRBJ1-1; D remains ambiguous. V was clipped by 6 bases and J by 3 bases, with 8 bases between them. The CDR3 spans 12 residues. From germline, CDR1 is MNHNS and CDR2 SASEGT. Written as DNA, the CDR3 is TGTGCCAGCAGCTCAGCCGACACTGAAGCTTTCTTT. This codes for CASSSADTEAFF.

This clonotype came up many times. J is TRBJ2-7 and V is TRBV7-2; perhaps TRBD1 as D (6 bases). Germline CDR1 SGHTA, CDR2 FQGNSA. V shed 4 bases and J shed 2 bases, with 15 bases lying between them. CDR3 length equals 15 residues. This chain's CDR3 is CASSSSGTFAYEQYF. The CDR3 bases are TGTGCCAGCAGCTCATCCGGGACATTTGCCTACGAGCAGTACTTC.

This chain links TRBV4-3 with TRBJ2-5; D remains ambiguous. Trimming cost V 0 bases and J 2 bases, with 10 bases left between them. The CDR3 loop spans 15 amino acids. In germline, CDR1 is LGHNA, CDR2 YSLEER. DNA of the CDR3: TGCGCCAGCAGCCAAGATGGCCCGGGTCAAGAGACCCAGTACTTC. Its protein is CASSQDGPGQETQYF.

Ten or more counts support this clonotype. The gene calls are TRBV28 and TRBJ2-6; TRBD1 aligns across 9 bases. J was trimmed by 0 bases and V by 1 base; bases with no gene match: 1. The CDR3 is 17 residues long. Germline V gene data show CDR1 as MDHEN and CDR2 as SYDVKM. The CDR3 protein is CASSLSTGGSGANVLTF. The CDR3 DNA reads as TGTGCCAGCAGTTTATCGACAGGGGGCTCTGGGGCCAACGTCCTGACTTTC.